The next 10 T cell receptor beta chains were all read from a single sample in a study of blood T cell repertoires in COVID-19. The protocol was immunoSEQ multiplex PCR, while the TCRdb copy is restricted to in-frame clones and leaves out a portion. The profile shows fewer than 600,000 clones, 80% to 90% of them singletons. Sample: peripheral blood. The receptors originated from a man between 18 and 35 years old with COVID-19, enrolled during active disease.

The CDR3 here is CARSITYEQYF. The CDR3 DNA is TGTGCCAGAAGCATAACCTACGAGCAGTACTTC. The chain carries TRBV5-3 and TRBJ2-7; D is uncertain. TRBV5-3 is designated an ORF whose function remains uncertain. The CDR3 extends over 11 amino acids. V lost 4 bases and J 2 bases, leaving 4 bases between the germline ends.

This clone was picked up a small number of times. CDR3 DNA: TGCGCCAGCAGCCAAGAAACAGGGGTTCGGGAGCAGTACTTC. The encoded protein is CASSQETGVREQYF. V and J are TRBV4-1 and TRBJ2-7, with 7 bases identical to TRBD1. CDR1 and CDR2 (germline): MGHRA, YSYEKL. The CDR3 sequence is 14 residues long. With 0 bases clipped from V and 7 bases from J, the junction kept 6 bases outside the gene matches.

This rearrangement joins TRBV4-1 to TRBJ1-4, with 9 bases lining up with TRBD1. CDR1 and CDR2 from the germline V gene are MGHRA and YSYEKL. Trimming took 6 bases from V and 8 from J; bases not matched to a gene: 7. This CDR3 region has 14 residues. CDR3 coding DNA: TGCGCCAGCAGTTTACAGGGGGCAGGGGAAAAACTGTTTTTT. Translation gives CASSLQGAGEKLFF.

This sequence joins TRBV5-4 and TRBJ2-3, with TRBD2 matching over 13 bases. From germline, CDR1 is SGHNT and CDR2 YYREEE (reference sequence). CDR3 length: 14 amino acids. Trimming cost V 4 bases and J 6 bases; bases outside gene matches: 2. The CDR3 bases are TGTGCCAGCAGCCAGACTAGCGGGAGGGATACGCAGTATTTT. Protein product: CASSQTSGRDTQYF. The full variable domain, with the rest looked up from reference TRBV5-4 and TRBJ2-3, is ETGVTQSPTHLIKTRGQQVTLRCSSQSGHNTVSWYQQALGQGPQFIFQYYREEENGRGNFPPRFSGLQFPNYSSELNVNALELDDSALYLCASSQTSGRDTQYFGPGTRLTVL.

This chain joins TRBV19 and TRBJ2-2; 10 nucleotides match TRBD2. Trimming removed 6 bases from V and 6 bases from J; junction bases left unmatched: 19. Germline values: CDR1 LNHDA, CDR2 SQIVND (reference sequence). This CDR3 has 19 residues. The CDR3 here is CASRDGGSSGRGFPGELFF. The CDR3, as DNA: TGTGCCAGTAGAGATGGCGGCTCTAGCGGGAGAGGGTTTCCCGGGGAGCTGTTTTTT.

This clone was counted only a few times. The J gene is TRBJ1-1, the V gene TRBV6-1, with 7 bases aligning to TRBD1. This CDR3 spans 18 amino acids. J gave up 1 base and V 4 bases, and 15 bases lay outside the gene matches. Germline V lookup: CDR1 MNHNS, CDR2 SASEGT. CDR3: CASSGSTGKNFRNTEAFF. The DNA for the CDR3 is TGTGCCAGCAGTGGGTCGACAGGGAAAAATTTTCGGAACACTGAAGCTTTCTTT.

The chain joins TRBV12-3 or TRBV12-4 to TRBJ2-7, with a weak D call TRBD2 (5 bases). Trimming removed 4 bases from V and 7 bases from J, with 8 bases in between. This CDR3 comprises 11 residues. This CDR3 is CASSSTGEQYF. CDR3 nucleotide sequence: TGTGCCAGCAGTTCTACGGGGGAGCAGTACTTC.

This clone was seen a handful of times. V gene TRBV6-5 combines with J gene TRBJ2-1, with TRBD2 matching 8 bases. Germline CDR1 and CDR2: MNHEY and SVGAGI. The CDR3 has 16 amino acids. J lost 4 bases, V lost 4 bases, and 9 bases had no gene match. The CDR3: CASSLLGRAGYNEQFF. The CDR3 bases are TGTGCCAGCAGTTTACTCGGGAGGGCCGGTTACAATGAGCAGTTCTTC.

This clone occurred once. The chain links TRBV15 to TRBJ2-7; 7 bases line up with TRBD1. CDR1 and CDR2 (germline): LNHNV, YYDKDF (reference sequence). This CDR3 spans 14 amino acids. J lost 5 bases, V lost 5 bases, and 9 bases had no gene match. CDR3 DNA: TGTGCCACCAGCCCTACCGGGACAGCCCACGAGCAGTACTTC. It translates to CATSPTGTAHEQYF.

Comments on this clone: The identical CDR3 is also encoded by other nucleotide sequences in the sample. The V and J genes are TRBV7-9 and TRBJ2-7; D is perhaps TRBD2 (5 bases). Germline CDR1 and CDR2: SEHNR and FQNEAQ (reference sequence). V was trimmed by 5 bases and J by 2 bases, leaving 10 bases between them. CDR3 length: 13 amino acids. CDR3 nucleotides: TGTGCCAGCAGCCCCCCGGGAACCTACGAGCAGTACTTC. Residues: CASSPPGTYEQYF.